These T cell receptor beta chains were read from a single sample in a study of blood T cell repertoires in COVID-19. Sequencing was performed with immunoSEQ multiplex PCR; in TCRdb, only in-frame clones are kept and a portion is missing. The sample shows about 35,000 clones, more than 75% of them seen only once. Material for sequencing was peripheral blood. The receptors originated from an elderly man with active COVID-19. Each CDR3 is given with its conserved first and last residue. A D gene is named only where the DNA matches it firmly. The size field is filled for only some rows; it gives once, few, many or a size class.

D gene: TRBD1
clone size: NA
V gene: TRBV27
J gene: TRBJ2-6
CDR3 DNA: TGTGCCAGCAGTTCGTACAGGACAGGGGGCGCATCTGGGGCCAACGTCCTGACTTTC
CDR3 protein: CASSSYRTGGASGANVLTF

D gene: TRBD1
clone size: NA
V gene: TRBV6-5
J gene: TRBJ2-3
CDR3 DNA: TGTGCCAGCAAAGACAGGGCAGATACGCAGTATTTT
CDR3 protein: CASKDRADTQYF

D gene: NA
clone size: NA
V gene: TRBV6-6
J gene: TRBJ2-2
CDR3 DNA: TGTGCCAGCAGTTACTTCGGAGGGGCGAACACCGGGGAGCTGTTTTTT
CDR3 protein: CASSYFGGANTGELFF

D gene: NA
clone size: few
V gene: TRBV5-1
J gene: TRBJ1-2
CDR3 DNA: TGCGCCAGCAGCACTACAGGAATCTCCGGGCGAGGCTACACCTTC
CDR3 protein: CASSTTGISGRGYTF

D gene: NA
clone size: NA
V gene: TRBV12-3/TRBV12-4
J gene: TRBJ2-3
CDR3 DNA: TGTGCCAGCAGTTTAGTTGAGACAGATACGCAGTATTTT
CDR3 protein: CASSLVETDTQYF

D gene: TRBD1
clone size: NA
V gene: TRBV9
J gene: TRBJ2-2
CDR3 DNA: TGTGCCAGCAGCGTAGCTACAGGGGGCCTCGGGGAGCTGTTTTTT
CDR3 protein: CASSVATGGLGELFF

D gene: NA
clone size: NA
V gene: TRBV11-2
J gene: TRBJ2-7
CDR3 DNA: TGTGCCAGCAGCTCAAGAGGAGTCGAGCAGTACTTC
CDR3 protein: CASSSRGVEQYF

D gene: TRBD2
clone size: NA
V gene: TRBV11-2
J gene: TRBJ2-7
CDR3 DNA: TGTGCCAGCAGCGCCCGACTAGCCCAACACTCCTACGAGCAGTACTTC
CDR3 protein: CASSARLAQHSYEQYF

D gene: NA
clone size: NA
V gene: TRBV19
J gene: TRBJ2-3
CDR3 DNA: TGTGCCAGTACCTCGTCCGGGGTCCGAGGGGATACGCAGTATTTT
CDR3 protein: CASTSSGVRGDTQYF

D gene: NA
clone size: NA
V gene: TRBV5-6
J gene: TRBJ2-5
CDR3 DNA: TGTGCCAGCAGCTTGCAGGTGGTAGGAGGAGAGACCCAGTACTTC
CDR3 protein: CASSLQVVGGETQYF

D gene: NA
clone size: NA
V gene: TRBV5-5
J gene: TRBJ2-6
CDR3 DNA: TGTGCCAGCACCATCGGGGGCTCTGGGGCCAACGTCCTGACTTTC
CDR3 protein: CASTIGGSGANVLTF

D gene: NA
clone size: once
V gene: TRBV28
J gene: TRBJ2-2
CDR3 DNA: TGTGCCAGCAGCTGGGGGCAGGCGAACACCGGGGAGCTGTTTTTT
CDR3 protein: CASSWGQANTGELFF

D gene: TRBD1
clone size: NA
V gene: TRBV28
J gene: TRBJ2-7
CDR3 DNA: TGTGCCAGCAGTTTTGGACAGGGGGTCTCCTACGAGCAGTACTTC
CDR3 protein: CASSFGQGVSYEQYF

D gene: NA
clone size: NA
V gene: TRBV14
J gene: TRBJ2-3
CDR3 DNA: TGTGCCAGCAGCCAACAGCGATTCCGGGACACAGATACGCAGTATTTT
CDR3 protein: CASSQQRFRDTDTQYF

D gene: TRBD1
clone size: NA
V gene: TRBV24-1
J gene: TRBJ1-2
CDR3 DNA: TGTGCCACCAGTGACTCCCGACAGGGAGCTAACTATGGCTACACCTTC
CDR3 protein: CATSDSRQGANYGYTF

D gene: NA
clone size: NA
V gene: TRBV2
J gene: TRBJ2-7
CDR3 DNA: TGTGCCAGCAGTGAATGGGCGGAGCAGTACTTC
CDR3 protein: CASSEWAEQYF

D gene: TRBD2
clone size: few
V gene: TRBV6-1
J gene: TRBJ2-7
CDR3 DNA: TGTGCCAGCAGCCGCCGAGTAGCGGGAAACTACGAGCAGTACTTC
CDR3 protein: CASSRRVAGNYEQYF

D gene: NA
clone size: NA
V gene: TRBV5-4
J gene: TRBJ1-2
CDR3 DNA: TGTGCCAGCAGCCCGGGTGGGGGGGCCGGGATCTATGGCTACACCTTC
CDR3 protein: CASSPGGGAGIYGYTF

D gene: NA
clone size: NA
V gene: TRBV28
J gene: TRBJ1-2
CDR3 DNA: TGTGCCAGCAGTTTTGGGCAGGGTAGGGATGGCTACACCTTC
CDR3 protein: CASSFGQGRDGYTF

D gene: TRBD1
clone size: NA
V gene: TRBV3-1/TRBV3-2
J gene: TRBJ1-1
CDR3 DNA: TGTGCCAGCAGCAACGACAGGGGGCCAGGAGACACTGAAGCTTTCTTT
CDR3 protein: CASSNDRGPGDTEAFF

D gene: TRBD2
clone size: NA
V gene: TRBV28
J gene: TRBJ2-1
CDR3 DNA: TGTGCCAGCAAGGGACTAGCCGCAGGGAATGAGCAGTTCTTC
CDR3 protein: CASKGLAAGNEQFF

D gene: NA
clone size: NA
V gene: TRBV28
J gene: TRBJ2-5
CDR3 DNA: TGTGCCAGCCCCCTCAGGGCCTACTACAAAGAGACCCAGTACTTC
CDR3 protein: CASPLRAYYKETQYF

D gene: NA
clone size: NA
V gene: TRBV27
J gene: TRBJ2-5
CDR3 DNA: TGTGCCAGCAGTTTATCCGGACAATTGGGTCGGGAGACCCAGTACTTC
CDR3 protein: CASSLSGQLGRETQYF

D gene: TRBD1
clone size: NA
V gene: TRBV3-1/TRBV3-2
J gene: TRBJ2-2
CDR3 DNA: TGTGCCAGCAGCACTGGACAGGGGTTCACCGGGGAGCTGTTTTTT
CDR3 protein: CASSTGQGFTGELFF

D gene: NA
clone size: NA
V gene: TRBV4-1
J gene: TRBJ1-2
CDR3 DNA: TGCGCCAGCAGCCAAGATTCCGGGGGGCGCGGTTATGGCTACACCTTC
CDR3 protein: CASSQDSGGRGYGYTF

D gene: TRBD2
clone size: NA
V gene: TRBV27
J gene: TRBJ2-3
CDR3 DNA: TGTGCCAGCAGTCCTTGGGCTAGCGGAAACACAGATACGCAGTATTTT
CDR3 protein: CASSPWASGNTDTQYF

D gene: NA
clone size: NA
V gene: TRBV29-1
J gene: TRBJ2-3
CDR3 DNA: TGCAGCTTGCGGACAGACACAGATACGCAGTATTTT
CDR3 protein: CSLRTDTDTQYF

D gene: NA
clone size: NA
V gene: TRBV21-1
J gene: TRBJ2-3
CDR3 DNA: TGTGCCAGCAGCAAAACCGAGGGCACAGATACGCAGTATTTT
CDR3 protein: CASSKTEGTDTQYF

D gene: NA
clone size: NA
V gene: TRBV30
J gene: TRBJ1-3
CDR3 DNA: TGTGCCTGGAGTATAGGGGCTGGAAACACCATATATTTT
CDR3 protein: CAWSIGAGNTIYF

D gene: NA
clone size: NA
V gene: TRBV4-1
J gene: TRBJ1-5
CDR3 DNA: TGCGCCAGCAGCCAAGCTGACAGGTACAATCAGCCCCAGCATTTT
CDR3 protein: CASSQADRYNQPQHF

D gene: NA
clone size: NA
V gene: TRBV7-9
J gene: TRBJ2-7
CDR3 DNA: TGTGCCAGCAGAGGCGGGTCCTTGATCTCCTACGAGCAGTACTTC
CDR3 protein: CASRGGSLISYEQYF

D gene: TRBD1
clone size: NA
V gene: TRBV28
J gene: TRBJ1-2
CDR3 DNA: TGTGCCAGCCTTAACGACAGGGGGCGCCATGGCTACACCTTC
CDR3 protein: CASLNDRGRHGYTF

D gene: NA
clone size: NA
V gene: TRBV30
J gene: TRBJ2-7
CDR3 DNA: TGTGCCTGGAGTGGCGGCCCCATCGGCGAGCAGTACTTC
CDR3 protein: CAWSGGPIGEQYF

D gene: NA
clone size: NA
V gene: TRBV5-4
J gene: TRBJ2-2
CDR3 DNA: TGTGCCAGCAGCTCCGGAGCCGGGACTCCGAACACCGGGGAGCTGTTTTTT
CDR3 protein: CASSSGAGTPNTGELFF

D gene: NA
clone size: NA
V gene: TRBV2
J gene: TRBJ2-5
CDR3 DNA: TGTGCCAGCAGTCTTTTAGAGACCCAGTACTTC
CDR3 protein: CASSLLETQYF

D gene: NA
clone size: NA
V gene: TRBV7-2
J gene: TRBJ2-7
CDR3 DNA: TGTGCCAGCAGAGGGGCGCCAAGCTCCTACGAGCAGTACTTC
CDR3 protein: CASRGAPSSYEQYF

D gene: NA
clone size: NA
V gene: TRBV7-2
J gene: TRBJ2-1
CDR3 DNA: TGTGCCAGCAGCTTAGGTCGGTCCGACAATGAGCAGTTCTTC
CDR3 protein: CASSLGRSDNEQFF

D gene: TRBD1
clone size: NA
V gene: TRBV9
J gene: TRBJ2-1
CDR3 DNA: TGTGCCAGCAGCGCAAACAGGGGAAGGGGTGAGCAGTTCTTC
CDR3 protein: CASSANRGRGEQFF

D gene: TRBD1
clone size: once
V gene: TRBV9
J gene: TRBJ2-7
CDR3 DNA: TGTGCCAGCAGATCGGACAGGGGGGGCTACGAGCAGTACTTC
CDR3 protein: CASRSDRGGYEQYF

D gene: TRBD1
clone size: NA
V gene: TRBV7-9
J gene: TRBJ2-7
CDR3 DNA: TGTGCCAGCAGGCAACAGGGGGCGGGGGAGGAGCAGTACTTC
CDR3 protein: CASRQQGAGEEQYF

D gene: TRBD2
clone size: NA
V gene: TRBV2
J gene: TRBJ2-7
CDR3 DNA: TGTGCCAGCAGGCCGACTAGCGGGGGGTACGAGCAGTACTTC
CDR3 protein: CASRPTSGGYEQYF

D gene: NA
clone size: NA
V gene: TRBV10-1
J gene: TRBJ2-2
CDR3 DNA: TGCGCCAGCAGTGAAGGGGGGAGGGCCGGGGAGCTGTTTTTT
CDR3 protein: CASSEGGRAGELFF

D gene: TRBD1
clone size: NA
V gene: TRBV19
J gene: TRBJ1-2
CDR3 DNA: TGTGCCAGTAGTATTCAGGGGGGCTATGGCTACACCTTC
CDR3 protein: CASSIQGGYGYTF

D gene: NA
clone size: NA
V gene: TRBV24-1
J gene: TRBJ1-3
CDR3 DNA: TGTGCCACCAGTGAGACAGTTGTCATGGGCGGATATTTT
CDR3 protein: CATSETVVMGGYF

D gene: NA
clone size: NA
V gene: TRBV3-1/TRBV3-2
J gene: TRBJ2-2
CDR3 DNA: TGTGCCAGCAGAAACTACGGGGAGCTGTTTTTT
CDR3 protein: CASRNYGELFF

D gene: NA
clone size: NA
V gene: TRBV6-5
J gene: TRBJ2-7
CDR3 DNA: TGTGCCAGCAGGACGACAGGTACCTACGAGCAGTACTTC
CDR3 protein: CASRTTGTYEQYF

D gene: TRBD2
clone size: NA
V gene: TRBV7-2
J gene: TRBJ2-7
CDR3 DNA: TGTGCCAGCAGCCTAGCGGGAGTGAGGGACGAGCAGTACTTC
CDR3 protein: CASSLAGVRDEQYF

D gene: NA
clone size: NA
V gene: TRBV6-5
J gene: TRBJ1-6
CDR3 DNA: TGTGCCAGCAGTTACCGACTTAATTCACCCCTCCACTTT
CDR3 protein: CASSYRLNSPLHF

D gene: TRBD1
clone size: NA
V gene: TRBV30
J gene: TRBJ1-5
CDR3 DNA: TGTGCCTGGAGTAAGGACAGGGGGTATCAGCCCCAGCATTTT
CDR3 protein: CAWSKDRGYQPQHF

D gene: NA
clone size: once
V gene: TRBV12-3/TRBV12-4
J gene: TRBJ1-1
CDR3 DNA: TGTGCCAGCAGTTTGACTATATTTACAGCTTTCTTT
CDR3 protein: CASSLTIFTAFF